These 22 T cell receptor beta chains originate from one sample sequenced in a study of blood T cell repertoires in COVID-19. Profiled with immunoSEQ multiplex PCR; TCRdb holds only in-frame clones, not every one. The sample gives 75,000 to 95,000 clones, 85% of which show up once; over 15% is in the top ten. The sequencing sample was made of peripheral blood. These receptors came from a man older than 75 with active or convalescent COVID-19.

The chain is built from TRBV11-3 and TRBJ2-3; tentative D call: TRBD1 (5 bases). Trimming removed 3 bases from V and 4 bases from J, with 8 bases in between. Per the germline V gene, CDR1 is SGHNT and CDR2 is YENEEA. This CDR3 spans 13 amino acids. The CDR3 DNA sequence: TGTGCCAGCAGCTTTCAGGGTTCAGATACGCAGTATTTT. Translation: CASSFQGSDTQYF.

The chain has TRBV6-8 and TRBJ1-1; a weak D match, TRBD1 (5 bases). Deletions cut 8 bases from V and 3 bases from J, with 16 bases between. The CDR3 covers 14 residues. Looked up from germline, CDR1 is MNHGY and CDR2 is SAAAGT. CDR3: CASGGKGDHTEAFF. CDR3 DNA: TGTGCCAGCGGGGGGAAGGGAGATCACACTGAAGCTTTCTTT.

The gene calls are TRBV10-2 and TRBJ2-1, with TRBD1 identical over 8 bases. From germline, CDR1 is WSHSY and CDR2 SAAADI. This CDR3 comprises 14 residues. V was pared by 6 bases and J by 7 bases, with 8 bases of the junction left unmatched. The CDR3 nucleotides read TGCGCCAGCAGCACGGGACAGGCCCATAATGAGCAGTTCTTC. Its protein is CASSTGQAHNEQFF.

The chain uses TRBV28 and TRBJ1-2, with 7 bases identical to TRBD1. The CDR3 has 14 residues. CDR1 is MDHEN and CDR2 is SYDVKM in the germline V gene. The junction had 11 bases not matched to a gene; V was cut back by 6 bases and J by 7 bases. The DNA for the CDR3 is TGTGCCAGCAGCGATGACAGGGCGTTCGTTGGCTACACCTTC. It encodes CASSDDRAFVGYTF.

The chain joins TRBV28 to TRBJ1-4; D is possibly TRBD1 (5 bases). V was cut by 5 bases and J by 8 bases, with 15 bases left in between. This CDR3 contains 14 residues. CDR1 and CDR2 (germline): MDHEN, SYDVKM. The CDR3 region has the DNA TGTGCCAGCAGTCCTAGGGGTATGAGGGAAAAACTGTTTTTT. It translates to CASSPRGMREKLFF.

This clone occurred once. The chain links TRBV19 to TRBJ2-3; 10 bases align to TRBD2. The length of the CDR3 is 16 residues. V lost 5 bases to trimming and J lost 0 bases; unmatched junction nucleotides: 5. Germline V gene sequence: CDR1 LNHDA, CDR2 SQIVND (reference sequence). The CDR3 DNA reads TGTGCCAGTAGTCTCAGCGGGAGGGGGAGCACAGATACGCAGTATTTT. Translation gives CASSLSGRGSTDTQYF.

The chain carries TRBV4-1 and TRBJ1-4, with 8 bases lining up with TRBD1. V was pared by 5 bases and J by 6 bases, with 8 bases of the junction left unmatched. CDR3 length: 15 residues. Per germline, CDR1 MGHRA and CDR2 YSYEKL. The CDR3 reads CASSALRGRYEKLFF. The CDR3 DNA sequence: TGCGCCAGCAGCGCCCTCAGGGGGCGCTATGAAAAACTGTTTTTT.

This chain links TRBV7-2 with TRBJ2-1; perhaps TRBD2 as D (6 bases). V was pared by 4 bases and J by 5 bases, with 15 bases between. Germline assignment: CDR1 SGHTA and CDR2 FQGNSA. The CDR3 runs to 15 residues. CDR3 region: CASSSTPGENNEQFF. CDR3 coding DNA: TGTGCCAGCAGCTCAACACCGGGGGAAAACAATGAGCAGTTCTTC.

The chain employs TRBV24-1 and TRBJ1-1, with 8 nucleotides matching TRBD1. The CDR3 totals 14 residues. V lost 3 bases and J lost 6; bases outside the gene matches: 5. The V gene's germline CDR1 is KGHDR and CDR2 SFDVKD. The CDR3 nucleotides read TGTGCCACCAGTGATACGACAGGGGTTTCTGAAGCTTTCTTT. Its translation is CATSDTTGVSEAFF.

The gene calls are TRBV18 and TRBJ1-1; D ambiguous. Deletions cut 1 base from V and 4 bases from J, with 7 bases between. The CDR3 consists of 13 residues. Germline V lookup: CDR1 KGHSH, CDR2 LQKENI. CDR3 protein: CASSPQGATEAFF. The CDR3 DNA follows: TGTGCCAGCTCACCACAGGGAGCCACTGAAGCTTTCTTT. The full variable domain, completed using reference TRBV18 and TRBJ1-1, is NAGVMQNPRHLVRRRGQEARLRCSPMKGHSHVYWYRQLPEEGLKFMVYLQKENIIDESGMPKERFSAEFPKEGPSILRIQQVVRGDSAAYFCASSPQGATEAFFGQGTRLTVV.

The gene calls are TRBV7-2 and TRBJ2-5, with a tentative D call TRBD2 (5 bases). The germline gives CDR1 SGHTA, CDR2 FQGNSA. Trimming pared 5 bases from V and 0 bases from J, leaving 13 bases between. This CDR3 has 15 amino acids. CDR3 nucleotide sequence: TGTGCCAGCAGCGAAAACTGGAGGTACCAAGAGACCCAGTACTTC. Protein product: CASSENWRYQETQYF. The full variable domain, completed using reference TRBV7-2 and TRBJ2-5, is GAGVSQSPSNKVTEKGKDVELRCDPISGHTALYWYRQSLGQGLEFLIYFQGNSAPDKSGLPSDRFSAERTGGSVSTLTIQRTQQEDSAVYLCASSENWRYQETQYFGPGTRLLVL.

This clone has just one count. The chain has TRBV5-1 and TRBJ1-1; D is possibly TRBD1 (5 bases). From germline, CDR1 is SGHRS and CDR2 YFSETQ. The germline V and J ends were trimmed by 6 bases and 3 bases, with 18 bases remaining between them. The CDR3 has 15 residues. DNA for the CDR3: TGCGCCAGCACTCTCGCGGGGGTCAGCTACACTGAAGCTTTCTTT. It codes for CASTLAGVSYTEAFF.

This clone came up a few times. The chain employs TRBV11-2 and TRBJ2-3; 10 bases fit TRBD2. The CDR3 loop spans 16 amino acids. Germline CDR1 and CDR2: SGHAT and FQNNGV. V shed 6 bases and J 6 bases; nucleotides not matched to a gene: 12. CDR3 in DNA: TGTGCCAGCAGTCAAGGGACGCTAGCGGGAGAGGATACGCAGTATTTT. The encoded protein is CASSQGTLAGEDTQYF.

The chain employs TRBV11-2 and TRBJ2-1; TRBD1 agrees at 8 bases. V shed 5 bases, J shed 7 bases, and the junction held 16 bases outside the gene matches. The CDR3 contains 17 residues. Germline V gives CDR1 SGHAT, CDR2 FQNNGV. CDR3 amino acids: CASSALRQGYTGNEQFF. DNA for the CDR3: TGTGCCAGCAGCGCCCTCCGACAGGGGTACACTGGGAATGAGCAGTTCTTC.

The chain is built from TRBV28 and TRBJ2-7; D gene ambiguous. V lost 10 bases and J 3 bases, leaving 13 bases between the germline ends. The CDR3 covers 12 residues. CDR1 and CDR2 (germline): MDHEN, SYDVKM. CDR3 bases: TGTGCCACCTCGTTCGGCGGCTACGAGCAGTACGTC. Amino acid sequence: CATSFGGYEQYV.

The genes are TRBV11-3 and TRBJ2-7; TRBD2 aligns across 12 bases. J gave up 6 bases and V 2 bases, and 8 bases lay outside the gene matches. The germline V gene encodes CDR1 SGHNT and CDR2 YENEEA. The CDR3 consists of 16 residues. The CDR3 protein is CASSLNLAGGPSEQYV. The CDR3 nucleotides are TGTGCCAGCAGCTTAAATCTAGCGGGAGGGCCCTCCGAGCAGTACGTC.

V usage is TRBV13 and J usage is TRBJ2-3, with TRBD2 identical over 11 bases. CDR3 length: 16 amino acids. Per germline, CDR1 PRHDT and CDR2 FYEKMQ (reference sequence). V lost 5 bases, J lost 4 bases, and 8 bases stayed unmatched. The CDR3 protein is CASSPTVAGGADTQYF. DNA for the CDR3: TGTGCCAGCAGCCCTACCGTAGCGGGAGGGGCAGATACGCAGTATTTT.

This sequence joins TRBV27 and TRBJ1-1; no clear D. This CDR3 is 13 amino acids long. The germline V gene has CDR1 MNHEY and CDR2 SMNVEV (reference sequence). Deletions cut 6 bases from V and 3 bases from J, with 11 bases between. The CDR3 region is CASSTTEDTEAFF. CDR3 in DNA: TGTGCCAGCAGCACGACCGAGGACACTGAAGCTTTCTTT.

This clone was found a few times. The chain combines TRBV7-9 with TRBJ2-5; 8 nucleotides align to TRBD1. Germline V gene sequence: CDR1 SEHNR, CDR2 FQNEAQ (reference sequence). This CDR3 spans 17 amino acids. V shed 5 bases, J shed 4 bases, and the junction held 15 bases outside the gene matches. CDR3 DNA: TGTGCCAGCAGCCCCCGGGACAGGCAAAGAGGCTTAGAGACCCAGTACTTC. It codes for CASSPRDRQRGLETQYF.

This sequence joins TRBV19 and TRBJ1-1; D gene uncertain. The germline CDR1 and CDR2 sequences are LNHDA and SQIVND (reference sequence). V was shortened by 3 bases and J by 4 bases, with 12 bases between the two germline ends. The CDR3 consists of 14 residues. DNA of the CDR3: TGTGCCAGTAGTATGGTGGTGTTGAGCACTGAAGCTTTCTTT. Its protein is CASSMVVLSTEAFF.

V gene TRBV20-1 combines with J gene TRBJ1-5; a weak D match, TRBD1 (5 bases). Trimming took off 3 bases at V and 6 bases at J, with 9 bases between the two ends. Germline-derived CDR1 and CDR2 are DFQATT and SNEGSKA (reference sequence). The CDR3 is made up of 12 amino acids. CDR3 sequence reads: CSASGGAQPQHF. CDR3 nucleotide sequence: TGCAGTGCTAGTGGTGGGGCTCAGCCCCAGCATTTT.

This rearrangement joins TRBV5-6 to TRBJ2-3; TRBD2 might be the D (6 bases). CDR1 SGHDT and CDR2 YYEEEE come from the germline V gene. The V gene lost 1 base and the J gene lost 5 bases, with 11 bases spanning the gap. The CDR3 has 14 residues. The CDR3: CASSLRLDLDTQYF. The CDR3 DNA reads TGTGCCAGCAGCTTGAGACTAGATTTAGATACGCAGTATTTT. The full variable domain, rest sourced from reference TRBV5-6 and TRBJ2-3, is DAGVTQSPTHLIKTRGQQVTLRCSPKSGHDTVSWYQQALGQGPQFIFQYYEEEERQRGNFPDRFSGHQFPNYSSELNVNALLLGDSALYLCASSLRLDLDTQYFGPGTRLTVL.